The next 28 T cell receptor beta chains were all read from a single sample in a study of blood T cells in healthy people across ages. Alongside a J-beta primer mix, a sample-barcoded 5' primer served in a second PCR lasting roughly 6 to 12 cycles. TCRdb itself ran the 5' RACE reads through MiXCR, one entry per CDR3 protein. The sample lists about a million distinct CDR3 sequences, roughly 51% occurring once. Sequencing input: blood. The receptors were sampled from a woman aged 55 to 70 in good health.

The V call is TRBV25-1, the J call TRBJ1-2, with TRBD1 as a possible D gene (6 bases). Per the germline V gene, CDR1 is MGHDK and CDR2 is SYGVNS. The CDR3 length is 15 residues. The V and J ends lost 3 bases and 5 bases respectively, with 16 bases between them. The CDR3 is CASSDWGQDGYGYTF. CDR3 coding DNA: TGTGCCAGCAGTGATTGGGGGCAGGATGGATATGGCTACACCTTC.

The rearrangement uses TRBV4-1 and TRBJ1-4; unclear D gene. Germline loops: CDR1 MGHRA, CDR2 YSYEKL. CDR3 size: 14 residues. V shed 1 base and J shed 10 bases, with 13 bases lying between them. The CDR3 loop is CASSQGKGPGKLFF. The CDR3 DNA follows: TGCGCCAGCAGCCAAGGCAAGGGTCCAGGAAAACTGTTTTTT.

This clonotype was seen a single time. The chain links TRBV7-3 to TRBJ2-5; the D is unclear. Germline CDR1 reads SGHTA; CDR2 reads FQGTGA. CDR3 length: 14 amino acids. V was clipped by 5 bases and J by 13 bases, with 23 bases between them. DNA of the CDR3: TGTGCCAGCAGCCCAGTTACCGGGTCCCCTTCTCCGTACTTC. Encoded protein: CASSPVTGSPSPYF.

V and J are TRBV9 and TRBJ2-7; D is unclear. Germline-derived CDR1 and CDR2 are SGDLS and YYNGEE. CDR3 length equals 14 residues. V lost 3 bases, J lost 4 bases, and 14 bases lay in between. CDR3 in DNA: TGTGCCAGCAGCGCCAGATACGCGTCGTACGAGCAGTACTTC. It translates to CASSARYASYEQYF.

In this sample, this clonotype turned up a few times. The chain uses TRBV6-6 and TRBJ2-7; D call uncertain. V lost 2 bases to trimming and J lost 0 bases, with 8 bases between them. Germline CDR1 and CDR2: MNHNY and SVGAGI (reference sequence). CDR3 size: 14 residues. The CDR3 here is CASSYRADSYEQYF. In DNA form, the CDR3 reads TGTGCCAGCAGTTACCGGGCGGACTCCTACGAGCAGTACTTC.

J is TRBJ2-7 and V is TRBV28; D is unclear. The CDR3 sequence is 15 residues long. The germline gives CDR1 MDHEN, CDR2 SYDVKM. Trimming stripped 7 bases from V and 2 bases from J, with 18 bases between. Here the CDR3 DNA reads TGTGCCAGCACATCGGTCGCGGTCCCAACCTACGAGCAGTACTTC. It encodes CASTSVAVPTYEQYF.

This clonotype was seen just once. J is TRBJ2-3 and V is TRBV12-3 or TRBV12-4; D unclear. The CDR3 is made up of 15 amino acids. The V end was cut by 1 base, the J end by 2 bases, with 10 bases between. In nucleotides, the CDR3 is TGTGCCAGCAGTTTAGGGAGTCCGGACACAGATACGCAGTATTTT. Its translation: CASSLGSPDTDTQYF.

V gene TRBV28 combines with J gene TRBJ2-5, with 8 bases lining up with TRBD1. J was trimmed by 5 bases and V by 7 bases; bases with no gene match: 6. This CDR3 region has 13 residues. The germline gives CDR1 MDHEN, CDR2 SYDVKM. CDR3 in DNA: TGTGCCAGCACAAACTACAGGGGGGAGACCCAGTACTTC. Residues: CASTNYRGETQYF. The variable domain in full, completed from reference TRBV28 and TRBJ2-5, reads DVKVTQSSRYLVKRTGEKVFLECVQDMDHENMFWYRQDPGLGLRLIYFSYDVKMKEKGDIPEGYSVSREKKERFSLILESASTNQTSMYLCASTNYRGETQYFGPGTRLLVL.

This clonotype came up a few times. In DNA, the CDR3 is TGTGCCAGCAGTTATAAGGGGAACCAGTACTTC. Its translation: CASSYKGNQYF. The rearrangement joins TRBV6-5 to TRBJ2-5; D may be TRBD1 (5 bases). V was cut by 3 bases and J by 10 bases, with 9 bases left in between. The CDR3 has 11 residues. In germline, CDR1 is MNHEY, CDR2 SVGAGI.

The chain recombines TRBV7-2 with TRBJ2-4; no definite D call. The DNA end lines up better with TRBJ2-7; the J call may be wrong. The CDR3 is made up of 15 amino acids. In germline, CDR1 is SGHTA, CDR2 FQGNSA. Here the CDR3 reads CASSLDRANQGEQYF. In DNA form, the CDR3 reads TGTGCCAGCAGCTTAGACCGGGCGAACCAAGGCGAGCAGTACTTC.

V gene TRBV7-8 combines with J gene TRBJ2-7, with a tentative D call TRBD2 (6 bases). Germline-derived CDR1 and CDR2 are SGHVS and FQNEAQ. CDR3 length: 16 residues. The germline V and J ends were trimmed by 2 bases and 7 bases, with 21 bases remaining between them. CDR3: CASSLIVLSGSGEQYF. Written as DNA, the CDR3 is TGTGCCAGCAGCTTAATCGTTCTTAGCGGATCTGGGGAGCAGTACTTC.

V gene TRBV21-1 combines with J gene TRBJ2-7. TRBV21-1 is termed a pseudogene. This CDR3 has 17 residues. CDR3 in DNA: TGTGCCAGCAGCATCCTGATAAGAATTCAAAGGTCCTACGAGCAGTACTTC. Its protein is CASSILIRIQRSYEQYF.

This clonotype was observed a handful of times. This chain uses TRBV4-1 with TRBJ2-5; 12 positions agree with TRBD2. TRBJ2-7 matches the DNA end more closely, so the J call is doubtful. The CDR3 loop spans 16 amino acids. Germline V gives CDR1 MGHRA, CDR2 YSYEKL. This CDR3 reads CASSQGPGLAGSEQYF. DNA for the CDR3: TGCGCCAGCAGCCAAGGCCCCGGACTAGCGGGAAGCGAGCAGTACTTC.

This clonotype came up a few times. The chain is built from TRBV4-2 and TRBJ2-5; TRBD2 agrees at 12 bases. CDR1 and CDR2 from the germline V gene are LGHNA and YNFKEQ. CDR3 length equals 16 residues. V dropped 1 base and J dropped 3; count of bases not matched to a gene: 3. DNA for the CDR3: TGTGCCAGCAGCCAAGTGGCTAGCGGGAGGGAAGAGACCCAGTACTTC. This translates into CASSQVASGREETQYF.

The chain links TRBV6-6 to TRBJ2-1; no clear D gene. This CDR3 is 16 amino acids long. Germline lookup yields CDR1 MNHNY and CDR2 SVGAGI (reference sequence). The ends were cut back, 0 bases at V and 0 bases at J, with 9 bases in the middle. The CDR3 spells CASSYSPVSSYNEQFF. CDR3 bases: TGTGCCAGCAGTTACTCCCCGGTTTCCTCCTACAATGAGCAGTTCTTC.

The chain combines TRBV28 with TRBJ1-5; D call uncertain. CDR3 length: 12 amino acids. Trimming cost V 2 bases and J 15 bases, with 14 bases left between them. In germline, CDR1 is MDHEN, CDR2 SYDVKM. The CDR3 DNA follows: TGTGCCAGCAGTTTAGGGTTGGACCCGCGGCATTTT. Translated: CASSLGLDPRHF.

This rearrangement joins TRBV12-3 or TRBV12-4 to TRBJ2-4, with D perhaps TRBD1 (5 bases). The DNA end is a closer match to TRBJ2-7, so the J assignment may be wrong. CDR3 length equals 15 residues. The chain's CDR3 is CASSFQQVLENEQYF. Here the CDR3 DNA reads TGTGCCAGCAGTTTTCAACAGGTTCTTGAAAACGAGCAGTACTTC.

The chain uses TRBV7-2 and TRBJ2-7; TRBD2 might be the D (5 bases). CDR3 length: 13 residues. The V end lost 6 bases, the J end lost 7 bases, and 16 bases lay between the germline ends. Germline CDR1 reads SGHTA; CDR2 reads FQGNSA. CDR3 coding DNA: TGTGCCAGCAGTTCGGACTTCCGAAGGGAGCAGTACTTC. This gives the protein CASSSDFRREQYF.

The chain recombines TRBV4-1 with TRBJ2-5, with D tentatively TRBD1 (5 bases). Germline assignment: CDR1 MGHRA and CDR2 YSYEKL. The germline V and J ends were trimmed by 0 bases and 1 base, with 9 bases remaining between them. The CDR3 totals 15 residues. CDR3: CASSQEFRAQETQYF. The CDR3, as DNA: TGCGCCAGCAGCCAAGAGTTCAGGGCCCAAGAGACCCAGTACTTC.

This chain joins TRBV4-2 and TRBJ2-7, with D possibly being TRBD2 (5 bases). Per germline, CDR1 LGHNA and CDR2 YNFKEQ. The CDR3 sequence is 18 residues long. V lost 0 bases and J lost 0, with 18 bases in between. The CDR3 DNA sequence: TGTGCCAGCAGCCAAGATGTTGTAAGGACTCTGAGCTCCTACGAGCAGTACTTC. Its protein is CASSQDVVRTLSSYEQYF.

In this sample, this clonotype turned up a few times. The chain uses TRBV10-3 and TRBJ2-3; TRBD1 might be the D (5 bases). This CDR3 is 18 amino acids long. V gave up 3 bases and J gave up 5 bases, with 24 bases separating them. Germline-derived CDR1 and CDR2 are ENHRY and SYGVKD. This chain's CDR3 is CAISDGYQGAFVGDTQYF. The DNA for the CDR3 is TGTGCCATCAGTGATGGGTACCAGGGTGCATTTGTAGGAGATACGCAGTATTTT.

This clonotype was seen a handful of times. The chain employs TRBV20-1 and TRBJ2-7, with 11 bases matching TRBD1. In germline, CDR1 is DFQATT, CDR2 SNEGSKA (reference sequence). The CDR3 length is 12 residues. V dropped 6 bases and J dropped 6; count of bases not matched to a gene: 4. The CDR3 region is CSADRGPGEQYF. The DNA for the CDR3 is TGCAGTGCGGACAGGGGGCCGGGCGAGCAGTACTTC.

CDR3 DNA: TGTGCCAGCGCGACAGGGTACTATGGCTACACCTTC. It is translated as CASATGYYGYTF. The V and J genes are TRBV28 and TRBJ1-2, with 7 bases matching TRBD1. CDR3 length: 12 residues. Unmatched junction bases numbered 3, after V lost 8 bases and J lost 3 bases. Germline CDR1 and CDR2: MDHEN and SYDVKM.

The CDR3 DNA reads as TGTGCCAGCAGGAAAAGCGGGAGTGTCTACGAGCAGTACTTC. Translating it yields CASRKSGSVYEQYF. The V gene is TRBV28, the J gene TRBJ2-7; 8 nucleotides agree with TRBD2. Trimming cost V 6 bases and J 3 bases; bases outside gene matches: 7. CDR1 and CDR2 from the germline V gene are MDHEN and SYDVKM. CDR3 length equals 14 residues.

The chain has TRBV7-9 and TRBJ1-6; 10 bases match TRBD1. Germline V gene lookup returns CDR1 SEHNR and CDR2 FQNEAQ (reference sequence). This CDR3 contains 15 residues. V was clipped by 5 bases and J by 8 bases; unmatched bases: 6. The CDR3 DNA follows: TGTGCCAGCAGCGCATCCGGGACAGGGGATTCACCCCTCCACTTT. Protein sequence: CASSASGTGDSPLHF.

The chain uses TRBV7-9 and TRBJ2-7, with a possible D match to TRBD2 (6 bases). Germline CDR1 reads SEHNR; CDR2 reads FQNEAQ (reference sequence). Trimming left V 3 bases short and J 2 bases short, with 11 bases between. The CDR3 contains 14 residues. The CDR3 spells CASSFGGSAYEQYF. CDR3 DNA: TGTGCCAGCAGCTTCGGGGGATCCGCCTACGAGCAGTACTTC.

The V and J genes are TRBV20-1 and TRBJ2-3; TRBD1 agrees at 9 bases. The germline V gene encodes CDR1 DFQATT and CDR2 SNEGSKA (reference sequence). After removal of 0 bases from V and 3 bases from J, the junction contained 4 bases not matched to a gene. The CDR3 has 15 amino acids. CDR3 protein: CSARDSGTGTDTQYF. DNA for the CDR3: TGCAGTGCTAGAGATTCAGGGACAGGGACAGATACGCAGTATTTT.

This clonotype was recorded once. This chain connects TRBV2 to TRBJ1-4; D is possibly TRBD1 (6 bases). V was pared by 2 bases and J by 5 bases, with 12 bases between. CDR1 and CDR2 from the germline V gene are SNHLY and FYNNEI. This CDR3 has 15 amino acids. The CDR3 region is CASSESGGRNEKLFF. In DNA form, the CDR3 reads TGTGCCAGCAGTGAAAGCGGGGGGCGGAATGAAAAACTGTTTTTT.